The T cell receptor beta chain described here comes from a study of blood T cell repertoires in COVID-19. Study as a whole: The origin of the acute and convalescent COVID-19 samples was the United States, Italy and Spain.

Clones were sequenced by immunoSEQ multiplex PCR, and TCRdb holds only the in-frame ones, with some missing. The sample shows 93,000 or so clones, 87% of them seen only once. Germline V gene sequence: CDR1 SNHLY, CDR2 FYNNEI. The ends were cut back, 1 base at V and 6 bases at J, with 17 bases in the middle. This CDR3 is built from 16 residues. Sequencing was performed on peripheral blood. The chain recombines TRBV2 with TRBJ2-3; a weak D match, TRBD1 (5 bases). This TCR derives from a man aged 50 or older in a cohort sampled during active COVID-19. The CDR3 reads CASSEGEDILRDTQYF. The CDR3 coding sequence is TGTGCCAGCAGTGAAGGAGAGGACATCCTTCGGGATACGCAGTATTTT.